The present entry profiles one TCR beta chain with its context. The sample belongs to a study of blood T cell repertoires in COVID-19. Original handling: Cell counts per sample came from amplifying reference gene primers. This table comes from immunoSEQ multiplex PCR, and its TCRdb copy is limited to in-frame clones, with some not included. V and J calls and clone size come straight from that table; D and trimming were deduced from the DNA. The sample yields approximately 240,000 clones, around 90% seen once. There are 13 residues in the CDR3. Germline V gene lookup returns CDR1 ENHRY and CDR2 SYGVKD. The J segment lost 8 bases and the V segment lost 10 bases, leaving 8 bases of the junction unmatched.

V is TRBV10-3 and J is TRBJ2-3, with 11 bases identical to TRBD2. The clonotype comes from a man between 25 and 39 years old with COVID-19, enrolled during active disease. Input material: peripheral blood. CDR3 sequence reads: CATIAGGRGTQYF. The CDR3 DNA reads TGTGCCACCATAGCGGGGGGGCGTGGTACGCAGTATTTT.